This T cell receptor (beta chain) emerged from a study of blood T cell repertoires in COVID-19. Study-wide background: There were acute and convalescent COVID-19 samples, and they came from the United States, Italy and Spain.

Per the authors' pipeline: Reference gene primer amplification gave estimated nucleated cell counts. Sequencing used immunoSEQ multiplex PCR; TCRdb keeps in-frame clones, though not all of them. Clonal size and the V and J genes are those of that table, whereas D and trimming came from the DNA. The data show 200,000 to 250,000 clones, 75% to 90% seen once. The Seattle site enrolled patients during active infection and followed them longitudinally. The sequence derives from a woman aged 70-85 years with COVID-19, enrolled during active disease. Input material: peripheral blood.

The CDR3 DNA reads as TGTGCCAGCAGTTTAAATGTGGGACTCGTCGGCTACACCTTC. Amino acids: CASSLNVGLVGYTF. This chain joins TRBV28 and TRBJ1-2, with D possibly TRBD1 on 5 matching bases. The CDR3 sequence is 14 residues long. V dropped 2 bases and J dropped 8 bases, with 15 bases sitting between them. Germline V lookup: CDR1 MDHEN, CDR2 SYDVKM.